The 25 T cell receptor beta chains presented below share a single source sample, sequenced in a study of blood T cell repertoires in COVID-19. The table came from immunoSEQ multiplex PCR; TCRdb's copy has only in-frame clones and leaves some out. Of about 69,000 clones listed, roughly 88% were seen once; the top ten hold just under 2%. Material: peripheral blood. The receptor set was obtained from a man aged 30 to 39 with acute or convalescent COVID-19.

The rearrangement joins TRBV9 to TRBJ2-2; 7 bases fit TRBD1. This CDR3 is built from 15 residues. Germline trimming cut 4 bases from V and 1 base from J; bases unmatched to any gene: 4. CDR1 is SGDLS and CDR2 is YYNGEE in the germline V gene. The CDR3 here is CASSPGQVNTGELFF. CDR3 DNA sequence: TGTGCCAGCAGCCCCGGACAGGTGAACACCGGGGAGCTGTTTTTT.

The rearrangement links TRBV3-1 (or the pseudogene TRBV3-2) to TRBJ1-5; D might be TRBD1 (6 bases). The CDR3 length is 15 residues. CDR1 is LGHDT and CDR2 is YNNKEL in the germline V gene (reference sequence). The ends were cut back, 1 base at V and 4 bases at J, with 11 bases in the middle. In DNA form, the CDR3 reads TGTGCCAGCAGCCAAGCTTCTCAGGGGAATCAGCCCCAGCATTTT. Its protein product is CASSQASQGNQPQHF.

The chain has TRBV30 and TRBJ2-7; D not resolved. This CDR3 has 14 amino acids. V was trimmed by 0 bases and J by 3 bases, leaving 12 bases between them. Germline CDR1 reads GTSNPN; CDR2 reads SVGIG (reference sequence). CDR3 sequence (DNA): TGTGCCTGGAGTGTACATCTAGGCGGCTACGAGCAGTACTTC. It codes for CAWSVHLGGYEQYF.

J is TRBJ1-1 and V is TRBV5-1; D gene ambiguous. V was shortened by 3 bases and J by 3 bases, with 12 bases between the two germline ends. The CDR3 loop spans 14 amino acids. Looked up from germline, CDR1 is SGHRS and CDR2 is YFSETQ. CDR3 in DNA: TGCGCCAGCAGCTCTGGGAGTCTATACACTGAAGCTTTCTTT. Its protein is CASSSGSLYTEAFF.

This clone was found a few times. The chain has TRBV7-2 and TRBJ2-3, with 8 nucleotides matching TRBD2. The CDR3 consists of 15 residues. With 5 bases clipped from V and 2 bases from J, the junction kept 6 bases outside the gene matches. In germline, CDR1 is SGHTA, CDR2 FQGNSA. Written as DNA, the CDR3 is TGTGCCAGCAGCATGTTGCGGGAGGCCACAGATACGCAGTATTTT. It yields the protein CASSMLREATDTQYF.

In its sample, this clone was seen a few times. The chain uses TRBV10-2 and TRBJ1-5; perhaps TRBD1 as D (5 bases). The CDR3 contains 15 residues. Germline-derived CDR1 and CDR2 are WSHSY and SAAADI. The V gene lost 4 bases and the J gene lost 6 bases, with 16 bases spanning the gap. As DNA, the CDR3 is TGCGCCAGCAGTGGGAGAGGTCAGGGCGGTCAGCCCCAGCATTTT. This sequence encodes CASSGRGQGGQPQHF.

The CDR3 nucleotides read TGTGCCAGCAGTAGACAGCCACTTGGGGACACTGAAGCTTTCTTT. Amino acid sequence: CASSRQPLGDTEAFF. The chain combines TRBV6-5 with TRBJ1-1; D may be TRBD1 (5 bases). The V gene lost 5 bases and the J gene lost 3 bases, with 16 bases spanning the gap. Germline-derived CDR1 and CDR2 are MNHEY and SVGAGI. The CDR3 sequence is 15 residues long.

The chain joins TRBV27 to TRBJ1-2; 7 nucleotides match TRBD1. CDR3 length equals 14 residues. With 5 bases clipped from V and 6 bases from J, the junction kept 9 bases outside the gene matches. From germline, CDR1 is MNHEY and CDR2 SMNVEV (reference sequence). In nucleotides, the CDR3 is TGTGCCAGCAGTGGTGACAGGGCCCGGCATGGCTACACCTTC. The encoded protein is CASSGDRARHGYTF.

The rearrangement links TRBV11-1 to TRBJ2-3; the D gene is possibly TRBD2 (6 bases). The V gene lost 5 bases and the J gene lost 2 bases, with 17 bases spanning the gap. This CDR3 has 16 residues. Germline V gives CDR1 SGHAT, CDR2 FQDESV (reference sequence). The CDR3 spells CASSPPRRENTDTQYF. CDR3 DNA sequence: TGTGCCAGCAGCCCGCCCCGGAGGGAGAACACAGATACGCAGTATTTT.

The chain uses TRBV7-2 and TRBJ1-1; no clear D. Germline CDR1 SGHTA, CDR2 FQGNSA. Deletions cut 1 base from V and 3 bases from J, with 6 bases between. The CDR3 loop spans 13 amino acids. The CDR3 region has the DNA TGTGCCAGCAGCTTAGGGACTTACACTGAAGCTTTCTTT. This sequence encodes CASSLGTYTEAFF. Based on the CDR3 plus reference TRBV7-2 and TRBJ1-1, the full variable domain is GAGVSQSPSNKVTEKGKDVELRCDPISGHTALYWYRQSLGQGLEFLIYFQGNSAPDKSGLPSDRFSAERTGGSVSTLTIQRTQQEDSAVYLCASSLGTYTEAFFGQGTRLTVV.

This chain links TRBV4-1 with TRBJ1-6, with TRBD1 matching 11 bases. Germline-derived CDR1 and CDR2 are MGHRA and YSYEKL. There are 18 residues in the CDR3. With V trimmed by 1 base and J by 3 bases, 5 bases remained unmatched. The CDR3 DNA sequence: TGCGCCAGCAGCCAAGCCGGGACAGGGGGGGGCTATAATTCACCCCTCCACTTT. Translating gives CASSQAGTGGGYNSPLHF.

This chain uses TRBV2 with TRBJ1-2; 9 bases agree with TRBD1. The CDR3 has 13 residues. Germline V gene lookup returns CDR1 SNHLY and CDR2 FYNNEI. Trimming removed 7 bases from V and 3 bases from J; junction bases left unmatched: 3. CDR3 in DNA: TGTGCCAGCACCAGGACAGGGGACTATGGCTACACCTTC. Translated: CASTRTGDYGYTF.

The rearrangement uses TRBV5-1 and TRBJ1-1; D uncertain. V lost 0 bases, J lost 5 bases, and 11 bases lay in between. Germline V lookup: CDR1 SGHRS, CDR2 YFSETQ. The CDR3 loop spans 14 amino acids. This chain's CDR3 is CASSLDPSGTEAFF. The CDR3 DNA sequence: TGCGCCAGCAGCTTGGACCCCTCAGGAACTGAAGCTTTCTTT.

In this sample, this clone turned up a few times. The V call is TRBV6-1, the J call TRBJ2-7; 10 bases are a match to TRBD1. Trimming removed 0 bases from V and 0 bases from J; junction bases left unmatched: 8. The CDR3 contains 18 residues. The germline gives CDR1 MNHNS, CDR2 SASEGT. The CDR3 here is CASSEARTGTGDSYEQYV. CDR3 bases: TGTGCCAGCAGTGAAGCGCGAACTGGGACAGGGGACTCCTACGAGCAGTACGTC.

V usage is TRBV2 and J usage is TRBJ1-1; D gene ambiguous. CDR1 and CDR2 (germline): SNHLY, FYNNEI. This CDR3 has 13 residues. The V end was cut by 4 bases, the J end by 0 bases, with 6 bases between. This chain's CDR3 is CASSGQMNTEAFF. The CDR3 DNA reads TGTGCCAGCAGTGGGCAGATGAACACTGAAGCTTTCTTT.

V is TRBV5-4 and J is TRBJ2-4, with TRBD1 matching over 7 bases. Trimming took 6 bases from V and 5 from J; bases not matched to a gene: 11. The CDR3 contains 15 residues. Germline assignment: CDR1 SGHNT and CDR2 YYREEE (reference sequence). CDR3 nucleotide sequence: TGTGCCAGCACTGAAAAAGAGAGGGGGCAAAACATTCAGTACTTC. This codes for CASTEKERGQNIQYF.

The J gene is TRBJ1-1, the V gene TRBV2, with D unresolved. CDR1 and CDR2 (germline): SNHLY, FYNNEI. Deletions cut 4 bases from V and 1 base from J, with 16 bases between. The length of the CDR3 is 16 residues. CDR3 sequence reads: CASSVSAAPANTEAFF. The CDR3 DNA is TGTGCCAGCAGTGTATCAGCGGCACCCGCGAACACTGAAGCTTTCTTT.

A note on this clone: Within the sample, other DNA sequences also encode this same CDR3. The J gene is TRBJ1-5, the V gene TRBV19, with D perhaps matching TRBD1 (6 bases). V was trimmed by 3 bases and J by 4 bases, leaving 16 bases between them. CDR1 and CDR2 from the germline V gene are LNHDA and SQIVND (reference sequence). This CDR3 comprises 16 residues. As DNA, the CDR3 is TGTGCCAGTAGTATCGTTTGGACAGCCGATAATCAGCCCCAGCATTTT. This encodes CASSIVWTADNQPQHF.

This sequence joins TRBV2 and TRBJ1-1, with a possible D match to TRBD1 (6 bases). The CDR3 covers 12 residues. CDR1 SNHLY and CDR2 FYNNEI come from the germline V gene. V lost 4 bases and J lost 5, with 8 bases in between. CDR3 bases: TGTGCCAGCAGTGTAGGGGGTACTGAAGCTTTCTTT. Translating gives CASSVGGTEAFF.

This chain connects TRBV7-2 to TRBJ2-5, with no clear D. This CDR3 spans 13 amino acids. Deletions cut 5 bases from V and 2 bases from J, with 9 bases between. Germline CDR1 SGHTA, CDR2 FQGNSA. The CDR3 region is CASSDWPQETQYF. For the CDR3, the DNA is TGTGCCAGCAGCGACTGGCCACAAGAGACCCAGTACTTC.

This sequence joins TRBV27 and TRBJ2-7, with 10 bases that match TRBD2. CDR1 is MNHEY, CDR2 SMNVEV, per germline (reference sequence). The CDR3 is 16 amino acids. V trimming: 3 bases; J trimming: 5 bases; junction bases outside the gene matches: 10. CDR3 bases: TGTGCCAGCAGTTTCCTATCTAGCGGGAGTTTGGACGAGCAGTACTTC. Amino acid sequence: CASSFLSSGSLDEQYF.

This clone showed up just once. The chain links TRBV2 to TRBJ1-2; TRBD1 agrees at 10 bases. The CDR3 extends over 15 amino acids. The junction had 8 bases not matched to a gene; V was cut back by 3 bases and J by 7 bases. Germline V gene sequence: CDR1 SNHLY, CDR2 FYNNEI. The CDR3 here is CASSDWDRGNAGYTF. Written as DNA, the CDR3 is TGTGCCAGCAGTGATTGGGACAGGGGAAATGCTGGCTACACCTTC.

This rearrangement joins TRBV5-1 to TRBJ2-2; 7 bases map to TRBD1. This CDR3 contains 15 residues. Unmatched junction bases numbered 3, after V lost 0 bases and J lost 4 bases. Germline loops: CDR1 SGHRS, CDR2 YFSETQ. As DNA, the CDR3 is TGCGCCAGCAGCTTGGAGGGACAGTCCACCGGGGAGCTGTTTTTT. Its protein is CASSLEGQSTGELFF.

The sample holds a few counts of this clone. V gene TRBV3-1 (or the pseudogene TRBV3-2) combines with J gene TRBJ2-7; no clear D gene. CDR3 size: 17 residues. The V gene's germline CDR1 is LGHDT and CDR2 YNNKEL (reference sequence). V was clipped by 1 base and J by 0 bases, with 16 bases between them. The CDR3 coding sequence is TGTGCCAGCAGCCAAGTTATTCCAGGCTTGAGCTCCTACGAGCAGTACTTC. It is translated as CASSQVIPGLSSYEQYF.

The gene calls are TRBV11-2 and TRBJ2-5; 8 bases map to TRBD2. There are 18 residues in the CDR3. Germline CDR1 SGHAT, CDR2 FQNNGV. The trim removed 2 bases at V and 6 bases at J, leaving 17 bases unmatched. CDR3 sequence (DNA): TGTGCCAGCAGCTTATGGGCTAGCGGGTACCAGGTCCAGCAGACCCAGTACTTC. Amino acids: CASSLWASGYQVQQTQYF.